This T cell receptor (beta chain) was recovered during a study of CD8 T cells in ankylosing spondylitis. The study, taken as a whole, reports: For ankylosing spondylitis blood, a TCR beta motif of about 8 highly homologous variants appeared characteristic.

This clonotype was detected only a few times. Its antigen is not identified. TCRdb reprocessed the 5' RACE reads via MiXCR and lists one record per CDR3 protein. The data show under 150,000 distinct CDR3 sequences, 15% to 20% seen once. This clonotype was sampled from a male donor with ankylosing spondylitis. The sample was blood, either unsorted or a sorted T cell fraction (not recorded which).

In nucleotides, the CDR3 is TGCAGCGTTGAAGACAGGGGGGACTTCTATGGCTACACCTTC. It specifies CSVEDRGDFYGYTF. This chain connects TRBV29-1 to TRBJ1-2; 7 nucleotides agree with TRBD1. V was clipped by 0 bases and J by 4 bases; unmatched bases: 5. CDR1 is SQVTM and CDR2 is ANQGSEA in the germline V gene. This CDR3 spans 14 amino acids. Full variable domain (rest looked up from reference TRBV29-1 and TRBJ1-2): SAVISQKPSRDICQRGTSLTIQCQVDSQVTMMFWYRQQPGQSLTLIATANQGSEATYESGFVIDKFPISRPNLTFSTLTVSNMSPEDSSIYLCSVEDRGDFYGYTFGSGTRLTVV.